One sample yielded the 15 T cell receptor beta chains listed below, sequenced in a study of blood T cell repertoires in COVID-19. Libraries were prepared by immunoSEQ multiplex PCR; TCRdb keeps only in-frame clonotypes and omits some of them. Altogether 60,000 to 65,000 clones are present, over 55% being singletons, with the ten largest covering more than 4.5%. The sequencing sample was made of peripheral blood. The origin of the receptors is a woman in her 70s with COVID-19, enrolled during active disease.

The genes are TRBV19 and TRBJ1-1; TRBD1 matches at 7 bases. This CDR3 is 14 amino acids long. The ends lost 6 bases at V and 1 base at J; junction bases unmatched: 5. Germline V gene data show CDR1 as LNHDA and CDR2 as SQIVND (reference sequence). Written as DNA, the CDR3 is TGTGCCAGTAGATTTACAGGGGCGAACACTGAAGCTTTCTTT. It translates to CASRFTGANTEAFF.

This clone came up a few times. The CDR3 sequence: CASSFGTGNQPQHF. The CDR3, as DNA: TGTGCCAGCAGTTTTGGGACAGGAAATCAGCCCCAGCATTTT. This rearrangement joins TRBV28 to TRBJ1-5; TRBD1 aligns across 8 bases. Germline CDR1 reads MDHEN; CDR2 reads SYDVKM. This CDR3 region has 14 residues. The J segment lost 4 bases and the V segment lost 3 bases, leaving 2 bases of the junction unmatched.

This clone was seen more than once but under ten times. The rearrangement uses TRBV7-2 and TRBJ1-3; D is perhaps TRBD1 (5 bases). V was cut by 4 bases and J by 2 bases, with 15 bases left in between. In germline, CDR1 is SGHTA, CDR2 FQGNSA. The CDR3 is 16 amino acids. CDR3 region: CASSSRQTLTGNTIYF. CDR3 nucleotide sequence: TGTGCCAGCAGCTCGCGACAGACCCTAACTGGAAACACCATATATTTT. The complete variable domain, with remaining parts taken from reference TRBV7-2 and TRBJ1-3, reads GAGVSQSPSNKVTEKGKDVELRCDPISGHTALYWYRQSLGQGLEFLIYFQGNSAPDKSGLPSDRFSAERTGGSVSTLTIQRTQQEDSAVYLCASSSRQTLTGNTIYFGEGSWLTVV.

This clone appeared once. Given a much more abundant clone one base away, this may be a read error. The chain uses TRBV19 and TRBJ1-2; maybe TRBD1 (6 bases). Germline-derived CDR1 and CDR2 are LNHDA and SQIVND (reference sequence). The CDR3 consists of 13 residues. For the CDR3, the DNA is TGTGTCAGTAGTGACGGGACATCGCATGGCTACACCTTC. The encoded protein is CVSSDGTSHGYTF. The variable domain in full, completed from reference TRBV19 and TRBJ1-2, reads DGGITQSPKYLFRKEGQNVTLSCEQNLNHDAMYWYRQDPGQGLRLIYYSQIVNDFQKGDIAEGYSVSREKKESFPLTVTSAQKNPTAFYLCVSSDGTSHGYTFGSGTRLTVV.

J is TRBJ1-1 and V is TRBV11-2, with TRBD1 as a possible D gene (5 bases). The V and J ends lost 3 bases and 1 base respectively, with 6 bases between them. Germline V CDR1 and CDR2: SGHAT, FQNNGV. The CDR3 runs 13 residues. As DNA, the CDR3 is TGTGCCAGCAGCTTTCAGGGGAACACTGAAGCTTTCTTT. It codes for CASSFQGNTEAFF.

The chain is built from TRBV7-3 and TRBJ1-1, with D tentatively TRBD1 (6 bases). This CDR3 is 11 amino acids long. V was shortened by 6 bases and J by 10 bases, with 12 bases between the two germline ends. Germline-derived CDR1 and CDR2 are SGHTA and FQGTGA. In nucleotides, the CDR3 is TGTGCCAGCAGTCGGGGGGCTGGAGCTTTCTTT. Its translation is CASSRGAGAFF.

The chain couples TRBV11-3 to TRBJ2-5; 7 nucleotides agree with TRBD2. There are 16 residues in the CDR3. Germline CDR1 and CDR2: SGHNT and YENEEA. The V and J ends lost 7 bases and 0 bases, in that order; junction bases with no gene match: 11. The CDR3 bases are TGTGCCAGCACCTCCCGGGGAGGGTATAACCAAGAGACCCAGTACTTC. This sequence encodes CASTSRGGYNQETQYF.

The chain is built from TRBV11-2 and TRBJ1-6; 8 nucleotides align to TRBD1. The CDR3 runs to 17 residues. The V gene's germline CDR1 is SGHAT and CDR2 FQNNGV. J lost 6 bases, V lost 5 bases, and 12 bases had no gene match. DNA for the CDR3: TGTGCCAGCAGCCTCCATTCAGGGGGCTTGACTAATTCACCCCTCCACTTT. Translated, it gives CASSLHSGGLTNSPLHF.

J is TRBJ2-5 and V is TRBV7-2, with 7 bases that match TRBD2. This CDR3 is built from 16 residues. The junction had 7 bases not matched to a gene; V was cut back by 2 bases and J by 1 base. The germline V gene has CDR1 SGHTA and CDR2 FQGNSA. Written as DNA, the CDR3 is TGTGCCAGCAGCTTACAAGGACTAGGACCCCAAGAGACCCAGTACTTC. It specifies CASSLQGLGPQETQYF.

This clone was seen more than once but under ten times. The chain's CDR3 is CASSRTGRNQPQHF. The CDR3 DNA reads as TGTGCCAGCAGTAGGACAGGGCGAAATCAGCCCCAGCATTTT. This sequence joins TRBV6-5 and TRBJ1-5; 8 nucleotides align to TRBD1. Germline CDR1 MNHEY, CDR2 SVGAGI. Germline trimming cut 5 bases from V and 4 bases from J; bases unmatched to any gene: 4. The CDR3 runs to 14 residues.

The chain recombines TRBV9 with TRBJ2-7; 10 bases are shared with TRBD1. The CDR3 consists of 16 residues. V gave up 0 bases and J gave up 2 bases; unmatched junction bases: 5. CDR1 and CDR2 from the germline V gene are SGDLS and YYNGEE. The CDR3 sequence is CASSVGGTGVTYEQYF. CDR3 coding DNA: TGTGCCAGCAGCGTAGGGGGGACAGGGGTTACCTACGAGCAGTACTTC.

This clone was counted between two and nine times. The genes are TRBV19 and TRBJ1-2; weak D call: TRBD1 (5 bases). From germline, CDR1 is LNHDA and CDR2 SQIVND (reference sequence). This CDR3 region has 15 residues. The V gene lost 7 bases and the J gene lost 7 bases, with 22 bases spanning the gap. In DNA, the CDR3 is TGTGCCAGTACCCCGGGGGGGTCTGCTCGAGGTGGCTACACCTTC. It translates to CASTPGGSARGGYTF.

Note on this clone: At one of its ends the junction is not consistent with the germline gene, which may arise from a read error. V and J are TRBV4-3 and TRBJ2-3; 7 bases align to TRBD2. Germline loops: CDR1 LGHNA, CDR2 YSLEER. This CDR3 is 16 amino acids long. CDR3: CARSLRWGGVADTQYF. Written as DNA, the CDR3 is TGCGCCCGCAGCCTCCGGTGGGGGGGGGTGGCAGATACGCAGTATTTT.

The gene calls are TRBV4-2 and TRBJ2-3; possibly TRBD1 for D (6 bases). V gave up 1 base and J gave up 1 base, with 15 bases separating them. The CDR3 has 17 amino acids. CDR1 and CDR2 (germline): LGHNA, YNFKEQ. The chain's CDR3 is CASSQVGAGSGTDTQYF. CDR3 DNA: TGTGCCAGCAGCCAAGTGGGGGCAGGGTCGGGCACAGATACGCAGTATTTT.

The chain combines TRBV2 with TRBJ1-2; 8 bases agree with TRBD1. Losses at the gene ends were 8 bases for V and 4 bases for J; bases not matched to a gene: 9. Looked up from germline, CDR1 is SNHLY and CDR2 is FYNNEI. The CDR3 spans 14 residues. For the CDR3, the DNA is TGTGCCAGCGGCTTTCAGGGGGCAGGCTATGGCTACACCTTC. Translated, it gives CASGFQGAGYGYTF.